Listed here are 31 T cell receptor beta chains from one sample, sequenced in a study of siplizumab effects on memory and regulatory T cells. Using immunoSEQ multiplex PCR, the repertoire was profiled, and TCRdb retains in-frame clones only, with some absent. This sample yields under 100,000 clones, of which over 90% are seen a single time; 1% to 1.5% belongs to the top ten. Sequencing was carried out using non-Treg CD4+ T cells sorted from blood. The origin of the receptors is a human donor in good health.

The chain uses TRBV19 and TRBJ1-1; perhaps TRBD1 as D (5 bases). This CDR3 region has 14 residues. Trimming left V 3 bases short and J 10 bases short, with 18 bases between. Germline V gene sequence: CDR1 LNHDA, CDR2 SQIVND (reference sequence). Here the CDR3 DNA reads TGTGCCAGTAGTATTATGAGCTCGCGGGGGTCAGCTTTCTTT. Translated: CASSIMSSRGSAFF.

This chain joins TRBV29-1 and TRBJ1-2, with 8 bases aligning to TRBD1. Germline trimming cut 1 base from V and 8 bases from J; bases unmatched to any gene: 9. Germline-derived CDR1 and CDR2 are SQVTM and ANQGSEA. This CDR3 spans 14 amino acids. CDR3: CSVEAGYRGRGYTF. The CDR3 DNA sequence: TGCAGCGTTGAAGCTGGTTACAGGGGGAGGGGCTACACCTTC.

The chain recombines TRBV23-1 with TRBJ2-7; a possible D gene is TRBD2 (6 bases). TRBV23-1 is an ORF, with its function uncertain. CDR3 length: 14 amino acids. V shed 3 bases and J shed 5 bases, with 14 bases lying between them. The CDR3 protein is CASSHRGNGHEQYF. The CDR3 nucleotides read TGCGCCAGCAGTCATCGGGGGAATGGTCACGAGCAGTACTTC.

The chain links TRBV29-1 to TRBJ1-6; tentatively, D is TRBD1 (6 bases). V was trimmed by 0 bases and J by 6 bases, leaving 6 bases between them. CDR1 and CDR2 (germline): SQVTM, ANQGSEA. CDR3 length: 13 residues. This CDR3 is CSVEEGANSPLHF. CDR3 bases: TGCAGCGTTGAAGAGGGGGCTAATTCACCCCTCCACTTT. Drawing the rest from reference TRBV29-1 and TRBJ1-6, the complete variable domain is SAVISQKPSRDICQRGTSLTIQCQVDSQVTMMFWYRQQPGQSLTLIATANQGSEATYESGFVIDKFPISRPNLTFSTLTVSNMSPEDSSIYLCSVEEGANSPLHFGNGTRLTVT.

The CDR3: CASSESILAGATGELFF. CDR3 DNA: TGTGCCAGCAGTGAATCTATACTAGCGGGAGCGACCGGGGAGCTGTTTTTT. J is TRBJ2-2 and V is TRBV25-1; TRBD2 matches 11 bases. The V segment lost 1 base and the J segment 5 bases; nucleotides outside the gene matches: 6. CDR3 length: 17 residues. From germline, CDR1 is MGHDK and CDR2 SYGVNS.

V gene TRBV25-1 combines with J gene TRBJ1-4; weak D call: TRBD1 (5 bases). The germline gives CDR1 MGHDK, CDR2 SYGVNS. CDR3 length: 13 residues. CDR3 protein: CGRWAGPREKLFF. In nucleotides, the CDR3 is TGTGGCCGTTGGGCAGGGCCTAGGGAAAAACTGTTTTTT.

J is TRBJ2-7 and V is TRBV11-2, with 9 bases matching TRBD2. The germline CDR1 and CDR2 sequences are SGHAT and FQNNGV. The CDR3 contains 19 residues. The V gene end was trimmed by 4 bases and the J gene end by 3 bases; junction bases not matched to a gene: 19. The CDR3 loop reads CASSSSGTSIGTINYEQYF. CDR3 coding DNA: TGTGCCAGCAGCTCGTCCGGGACTAGCATTGGGACAATCAACTACGAGCAGTACTTC.

The V and J genes are TRBV6-6 and TRBJ1-2; D gene ambiguous. V was pared by 5 bases and J by 3 bases, with 10 bases between. This CDR3 comprises 13 residues. Germline lookup yields CDR1 MNHNY and CDR2 SVGAGI (reference sequence). CDR3 amino acids: CASSTADYYGYTF. The DNA for the CDR3 is TGTGCCAGCAGTACGGCTGACTACTATGGCTACACCTTC.

CDR3 region: CSVERGEKLFF. The CDR3, as DNA: TGCAGCGTTGAAAGAGGGGAAAAACTGTTTTTT. This chain links TRBV29-1 with TRBJ1-4, with D hard to call. This CDR3 is built from 11 residues. Trimming took off 2 bases at V and 8 bases at J, with 6 bases between the two ends. CDR1 and CDR2 from the germline V gene are SQVTM and ANQGSEA.

V usage is TRBV2 and J usage is TRBJ2-2; the D gene is possibly TRBD2 (6 bases). In germline, CDR1 is SNHLY, CDR2 FYNNEI. The length of the CDR3 is 17 residues. With 0 bases removed from V and 0 bases from J, the gap between germline ends came to 11 bases. The DNA for the CDR3 is TGTGCCAGCAGTGAAGCGCGGTTAGCGGCGAACACCGGGGAGCTGTTTTTT. As protein: CASSEARLAANTGELFF.

V and J are TRBV6-5 and TRBJ2-1; D not certain. Germline CDR1 is MNHEY and CDR2 is SVGAGI. This CDR3 is 14 amino acids long. V gave up 6 bases and J gave up 2 bases, with 11 bases separating them. This CDR3 reads CASRDIEAYNEQFF. Here the CDR3 DNA reads TGTGCCAGCAGGGATATTGAGGCCTACAATGAGCAGTTCTTC.

The rearrangement links TRBV5-8 to TRBJ2-3; D is possibly TRBD1 (6 bases). Germline assignment: CDR1 SGHTS and CDR2 YDEGEE. Trimming left V 2 bases short and J 1 base short, with 11 bases between. This CDR3 spans 15 amino acids. Here the CDR3 reads CASSFGTTRTDTQYF. The CDR3 region has the DNA TGTGCCAGCAGCTTCGGGACAACTCGCACAGATACGCAGTATTTT.

This sequence joins TRBV11-3 and TRBJ2-6; 7 bases map to TRBD1. V gave up 2 bases and J gave up 0 bases; unmatched junction bases: 7. Germline V lookup: CDR1 SGHNT, CDR2 YENEEA. The CDR3 spans 18 residues. CDR3 protein: CASSLSRDSSSGANVLTF. CDR3 bases: TGTGCCAGCAGCTTATCCCGGGACAGTAGCTCTGGGGCCAACGTCCTGACTTTC.

The chain carries TRBV29-1 and TRBJ2-5; unclear D gene. Trimming took 0 bases from V and 5 from J, leaving 13 bases between them. Germline assignment: CDR1 SQVTM and CDR2 ANQGSEA. The CDR3 length is 14 residues. The CDR3 here is CSVEDLRFGETQYF. DNA for the CDR3: TGCAGCGTTGAAGATTTACGTTTTGGGGAGACCCAGTACTTC.

V usage is TRBV2 and J usage is TRBJ1-1, with 10 bases fitting TRBD1. The V and J ends lost 6 bases and 5 bases, in that order; junction bases with no gene match: 18. The CDR3 loop spans 18 amino acids. The germline gives CDR1 SNHLY, CDR2 FYNNEI. CDR3 sequence reads: CASSGESRQGASETEAFF. For the CDR3, the DNA is TGTGCCAGCAGCGGAGAATCGAGACAGGGGGCAAGTGAGACTGAAGCTTTCTTT. The full variable domain, completed using reference TRBV2 and TRBJ1-1, is EPEVTQTPSHQVTQMGQEVILRCVPISNHLYFYWYRQILGQKVEFLVSFYNNEISEKSEIFDDQFSVERPDGSNFTLKIRSTKLEDSAMYFCASSGESRQGASETEAFFGQGTRLTVV.

The rearrangement links TRBV2 to TRBJ2-1; D ambiguous. This CDR3 is 12 amino acids long. Germline V gene sequence: CDR1 SNHLY, CDR2 FYNNEI. Trimming took off 4 bases at V and 6 bases at J, with 7 bases between the two ends. CDR3 region: CASSVLANEQFF. CDR3 nucleotides: TGTGCCAGCAGTGTTTTGGCCAATGAGCAGTTCTTC. The variable domain in full, completed from reference TRBV2 and TRBJ2-1, reads EPEVTQTPSHQVTQMGQEVILRCVPISNHLYFYWYRQILGQKVEFLVSFYNNEISEKSEIFDDQFSVERPDGSNFTLKIRSTKLEDSAMYFCASSVLANEQFFGPGTRLTVL.

This clone was seen once. The chain has TRBV28 and TRBJ1-2, with 7 positions matching TRBD1. From germline, CDR1 is MDHEN and CDR2 SYDVKM. V gave up 5 bases and J gave up 4 bases; unmatched junction bases: 1. The CDR3 loop spans 12 amino acids. The CDR3 nucleotides are TGTGCCAGCAGTCGGGACAGCTATGGCTACACCTTC. Protein sequence: CASSRDSYGYTF.

This sequence joins TRBV6-4 and TRBJ2-5; TRBD1 is a possible D gene (5 bases). The CDR3 sequence is 13 residues long. The germline V and J ends were trimmed by 4 bases and 2 bases, with 8 bases remaining between them. Per germline, CDR1 MRHNA and CDR2 SNTAGT. The CDR3 sequence is CASSVNRQETQYF. DNA of the CDR3: TGTGCCAGCAGTGTTAACAGGCAAGAGACCCAGTACTTC.

CDR3 coding DNA: TGTGCCAGCAGCTCGCATGTCGGGGGACAAAACATTCAGTACTTC. Encoded protein: CASSSHVGGQNIQYF. The chain couples TRBV11-2 to TRBJ2-4; D possibly corresponds to TRBD2 (6 bases). Germline CDR1 is SGHAT and CDR2 is FQNNGV. V was pared by 4 bases and J by 5 bases, with 15 bases between. The CDR3 extends over 15 amino acids.

The rearrangement uses TRBV5-5 and TRBJ2-7; no definite D call. The length of the CDR3 is 15 residues. CDR1 is SGHKS, CDR2 YYEKEE, per germline (reference sequence). The V end was cut by 3 bases, the J end by 1 base, with 14 bases between. CDR3 in amino acids: CASSSQLLESYEQYF. The CDR3 nucleotides read TGTGCCAGCAGCTCACAGCTCCTTGAATCCTACGAGCAGTACTTC.

V usage is TRBV6-5 and J usage is TRBJ2-7; D ambiguous. The CDR3 totals 11 residues. Trimming cost V 7 bases and J 4 bases, with 8 bases left between them. CDR1 MNHEY and CDR2 SVGAGI come from the germline V gene. CDR3 in amino acids: CASKNLYEQYF. The CDR3 region has the DNA TGTGCCAGCAAAAACTTGTACGAGCAGTACTTC.

The chain links TRBV28 to TRBJ1-1; maybe TRBD1 (6 bases). The CDR3 length is 17 residues. CDR1 and CDR2 from the germline V gene are MDHEN and SYDVKM. Trimming removed 2 bases from V and 1 base from J, with 17 bases in between. The CDR3 sequence is CASSLIPGGGENTEAFF. As DNA, the CDR3 is TGTGCCAGCAGTTTAATTCCCGGGGGCGGGGAGAACACTGAAGCTTTCTTT.

V and J are TRBV18 and TRBJ1-2; D not resolved. Trimming took 3 bases from V and 7 from J, leaving 9 bases between them. Germline values: CDR1 KGHSH, CDR2 LQKENI. The CDR3 totals 12 residues. The CDR3 coding sequence is TGTGCCAGCTCACCGGGTGTTCTTGGCTACACCTTC. Its protein product is CASSPGVLGYTF.

V usage is TRBV20-1 and J usage is TRBJ2-5, with unresolved D. Germline loops: CDR1 DFQATT, CDR2 SNEGSKA (reference sequence). The CDR3 is made up of 11 amino acids. V lost 5 bases to trimming and J lost 3 bases, with 7 bases between them. CDR3 DNA sequence: TGCAGTGCTGTCAAAAAAGAGACCCAGTACTTC. Amino acid sequence: CSAVKKETQYF.

The chain carries TRBV5-1 and TRBJ2-7; 10 bases are shared with TRBD2. Germline V gives CDR1 SGHRS, CDR2 YFSETQ. The length of the CDR3 is 16 residues. Unmatched junction bases numbered 8, after V lost 5 bases and J lost 0 bases. CDR3: CASSPYSGRSSYEQYF. The CDR3 DNA reads as TGCGCCAGCAGTCCTTATAGCGGGAGGAGCTCCTACGAGCAGTACTTC.

In nucleotides, the CDR3 is TGTGCCAGCACCCCGAGAAGATTTAAGGACACTGAAGCTTTCTTT. Translation: CASTPRRFKDTEAFF. This chain joins TRBV28 and TRBJ1-1; D gene ambiguous. V lost 7 bases and J lost 3, with 18 bases in between. CDR3 length: 15 residues. Germline V gene data show CDR1 as MDHEN and CDR2 as SYDVKM.

Regarding this clone: At one boundary the junction diverges from the germline segment, which might be a read error. The chain couples TRBV5-1 to TRBJ2-3; 8 nucleotides align to TRBD1. CDR1 and CDR2 (germline): SGHRS, YFSETQ. This CDR3 is built from 14 residues. The CDR3: CASSDGTGSIRRWF. The DNA of the CDR3 is TGCGCCAGCAGCGATGGGACAGGCTCGATTCGGCGGTGGTTT.

V gene TRBV30 combines with J gene TRBJ1-2, with 10 bases aligning to TRBD1. With V trimmed by 4 bases and J by 6 bases, 5 bases remained unmatched. This CDR3 has 13 residues. Per germline, CDR1 GTSNPN and CDR2 SVGIG (reference sequence). This chain's CDR3 is CAWTPDRGHGYTF. Here the CDR3 DNA reads TGTGCCTGGACCCCAGACAGGGGGCATGGCTACACCTTC.

This clone was recorded once. The chain combines TRBV7-8 with TRBJ2-2; 9 bases are a match to TRBD1. The CDR3 loop spans 21 amino acids. Trimming took 3 bases from V and 3 from J; bases not matched to a gene: 20. Per the germline V gene, CDR1 is SGHVS and CDR2 is FQNEAQ. CDR3 sequence (DNA): TGTGCCAGCAGCTTGGCCGGACAGGGGATGGCGACCCGATCTCACACCGGGGAGCTGTTTTTT. Its translation is CASSLAGQGMATRSHTGELFF.

V usage is TRBV28 and J usage is TRBJ2-1, with D unclear. This CDR3 region has 12 residues. From germline, CDR1 is MDHEN and CDR2 SYDVKM. V lost 6 bases and J 3 bases, leaving 6 bases between the germline ends. The CDR3 reads CASRANYNEQFF. CDR3 nucleotides: TGTGCCAGCAGGGCTAACTACAATGAGCAGTTCTTC.

CDR3 residues: CAWAGTYQETQYF. In DNA, the CDR3 is TGTGCCTGGGCAGGGACATACCAAGAGACCCAGTACTTC. This chain connects TRBV30 to TRBJ2-5, with D perhaps matching TRBD1 (6 bases). Germline V gene lookup returns CDR1 GTSNPN and CDR2 SVGIG (reference sequence). The CDR3 is 13 residues long. V gave up 5 bases and J gave up 0 bases, with 10 bases separating them.